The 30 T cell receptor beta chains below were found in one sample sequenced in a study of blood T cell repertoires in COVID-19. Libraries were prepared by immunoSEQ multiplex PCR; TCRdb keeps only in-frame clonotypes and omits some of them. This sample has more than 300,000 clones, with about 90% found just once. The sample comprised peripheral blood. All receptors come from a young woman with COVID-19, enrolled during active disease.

Here the CDR3 DNA reads TGTGCCAGCAGCTTAGGTGTTAACAATGAGCAGTTCTTC. Translating gives CASSLGVNNEQFF. This chain connects TRBV7-9 to TRBJ2-1; D is uncertain. V gave up 1 base and J gave up 5 bases, with 6 bases separating them. This CDR3 is 13 amino acids long. Germline CDR1 reads SEHNR; CDR2 reads FQNEAQ (reference sequence).

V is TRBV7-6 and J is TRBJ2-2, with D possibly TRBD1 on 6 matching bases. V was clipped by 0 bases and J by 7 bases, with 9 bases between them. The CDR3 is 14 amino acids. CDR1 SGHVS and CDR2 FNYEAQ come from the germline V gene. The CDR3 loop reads CASSLAQGHGELFF. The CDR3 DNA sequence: TGTGCCAGCAGCTTAGCCCAGGGACACGGGGAGCTGTTTTTT.

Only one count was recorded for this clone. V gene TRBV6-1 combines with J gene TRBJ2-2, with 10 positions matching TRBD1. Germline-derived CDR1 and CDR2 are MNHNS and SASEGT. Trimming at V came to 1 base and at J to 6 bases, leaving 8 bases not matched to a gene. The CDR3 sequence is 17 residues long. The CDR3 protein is CASSEGYGTGVAGELFF. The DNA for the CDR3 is TGTGCCAGCAGTGAAGGTTACGGGACAGGGGTCGCCGGGGAGCTGTTTTTT.

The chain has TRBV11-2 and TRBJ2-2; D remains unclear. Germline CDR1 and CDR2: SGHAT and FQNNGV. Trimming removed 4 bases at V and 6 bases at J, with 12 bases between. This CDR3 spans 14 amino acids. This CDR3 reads CASSSQEPPGELFF. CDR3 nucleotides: TGTGCCAGCAGCTCGCAGGAACCTCCCGGGGAGCTGTTTTTT.

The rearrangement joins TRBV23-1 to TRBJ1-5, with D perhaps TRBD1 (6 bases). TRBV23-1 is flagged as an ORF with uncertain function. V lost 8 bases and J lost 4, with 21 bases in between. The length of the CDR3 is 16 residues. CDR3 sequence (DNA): TGCGCCAGCCCAAAGGGGGAGATTCTGGGTAATCAGCCCCAGCATTTT. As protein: CASPKGEILGNQPQHF.

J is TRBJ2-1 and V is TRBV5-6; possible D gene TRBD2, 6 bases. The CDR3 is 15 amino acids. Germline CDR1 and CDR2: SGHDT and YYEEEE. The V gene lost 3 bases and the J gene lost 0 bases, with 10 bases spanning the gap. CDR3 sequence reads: CASSWDWSSYNEQFF. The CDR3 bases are TGTGCCAGCAGCTGGGACTGGAGCTCCTACAATGAGCAGTTCTTC.

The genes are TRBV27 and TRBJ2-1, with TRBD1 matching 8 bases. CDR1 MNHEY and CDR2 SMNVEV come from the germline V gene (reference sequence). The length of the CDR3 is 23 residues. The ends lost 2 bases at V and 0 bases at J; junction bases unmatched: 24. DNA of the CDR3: TGTGCCAGCAGTTTAGTCCCGGACAGGGCGCCGGGGCCGACTCCAAGCTCCTACAATGAGCAGTTCTTC. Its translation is CASSLVPDRAPGPTPSSYNEQFF.

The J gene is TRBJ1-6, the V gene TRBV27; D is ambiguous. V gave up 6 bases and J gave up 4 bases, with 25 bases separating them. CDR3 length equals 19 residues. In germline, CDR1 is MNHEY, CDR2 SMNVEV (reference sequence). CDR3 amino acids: CASSHGRGGLDLYNSPLHF. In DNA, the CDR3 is TGTGCCAGCAGCCACGGTCGAGGAGGACTCGATCTTTATAATTCACCCCTCCACTTT.

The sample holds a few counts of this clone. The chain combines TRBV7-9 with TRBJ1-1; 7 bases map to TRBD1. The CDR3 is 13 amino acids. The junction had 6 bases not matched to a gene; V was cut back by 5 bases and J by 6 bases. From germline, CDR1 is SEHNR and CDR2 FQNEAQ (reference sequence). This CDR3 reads CASSQQGMAEAFF. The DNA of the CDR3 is TGTGCCAGCAGCCAACAGGGGATGGCTGAAGCTTTCTTT.

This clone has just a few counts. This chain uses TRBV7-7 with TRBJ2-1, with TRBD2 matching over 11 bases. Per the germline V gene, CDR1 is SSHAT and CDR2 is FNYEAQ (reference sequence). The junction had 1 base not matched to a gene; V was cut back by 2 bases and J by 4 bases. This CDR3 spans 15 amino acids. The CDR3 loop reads CASSLTSGGYNEQFF. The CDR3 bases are TGTGCCAGCAGCTTAACTAGCGGGGGTTACAATGAGCAGTTCTTC. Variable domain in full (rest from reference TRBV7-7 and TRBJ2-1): GAGVSQSPRYKVTKRGQDVTLRCDPISSHATLYWYQQALGQGPEFLTYFNYEAQPDKSGLPSDRFSAERPEGSISTLTIQRTEQRDSAMYRCASSLTSGGYNEQFFGPGTRLTVL.

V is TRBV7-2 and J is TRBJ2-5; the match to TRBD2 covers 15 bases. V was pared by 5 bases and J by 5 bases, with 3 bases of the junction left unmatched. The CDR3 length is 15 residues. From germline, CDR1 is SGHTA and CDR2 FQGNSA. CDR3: CASSGLAGGRETQYF. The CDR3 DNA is TGTGCCAGCAGCGGACTAGCGGGGGGGCGTGAGACCCAGTACTTC.

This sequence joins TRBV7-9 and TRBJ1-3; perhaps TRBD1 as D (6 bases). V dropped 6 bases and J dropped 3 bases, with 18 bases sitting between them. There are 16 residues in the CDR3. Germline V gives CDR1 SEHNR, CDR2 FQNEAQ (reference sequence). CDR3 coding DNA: TGTGCCAGCAGACTAGGCGGGGGCGTGAATGGAAACACCATATATTTT. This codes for CASRLGGGVNGNTIYF.

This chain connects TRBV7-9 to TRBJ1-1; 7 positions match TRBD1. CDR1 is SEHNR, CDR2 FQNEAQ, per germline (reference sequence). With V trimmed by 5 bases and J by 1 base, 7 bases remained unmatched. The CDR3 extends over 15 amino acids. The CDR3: CASSPTRDRNTEAFF. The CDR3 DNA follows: TGTGCCAGCAGCCCGACCCGGGACAGGAACACTGAAGCTTTCTTT.

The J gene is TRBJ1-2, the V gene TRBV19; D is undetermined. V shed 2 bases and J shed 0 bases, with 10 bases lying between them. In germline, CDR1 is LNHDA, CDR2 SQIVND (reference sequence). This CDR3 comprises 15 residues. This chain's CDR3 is CASSITAGSNYGYTF. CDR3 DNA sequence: TGTGCCAGTAGTATAACAGCAGGCTCTAACTATGGCTACACCTTC. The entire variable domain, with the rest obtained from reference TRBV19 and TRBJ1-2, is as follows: DGGITQSPKYLFRKEGQNVTLSCEQNLNHDAMYWYRQDPGQGLRLIYYSQIVNDFQKGDIAEGYSVSREKKESFPLTVTSAQKNPTAFYLCASSITAGSNYGYTFGSGTRLTVV.

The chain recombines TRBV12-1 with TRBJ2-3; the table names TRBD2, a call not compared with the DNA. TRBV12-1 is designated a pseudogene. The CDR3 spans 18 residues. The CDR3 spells CASSPETIAGGPVDTQYF. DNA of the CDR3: TGTGCCAGCAGCCCAGAAACCATAGCGGGGGGGCCGGTAGATACGCAGTATTTT.

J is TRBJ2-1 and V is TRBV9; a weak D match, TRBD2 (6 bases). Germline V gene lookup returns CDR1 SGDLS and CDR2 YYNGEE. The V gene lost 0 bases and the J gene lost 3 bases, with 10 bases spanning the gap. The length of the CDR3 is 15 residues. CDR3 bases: TGTGCCAGCAGCGTAGAGCCGGGAGACTACAATGAGCAGTTCTTC. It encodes CASSVEPGDYNEQFF.

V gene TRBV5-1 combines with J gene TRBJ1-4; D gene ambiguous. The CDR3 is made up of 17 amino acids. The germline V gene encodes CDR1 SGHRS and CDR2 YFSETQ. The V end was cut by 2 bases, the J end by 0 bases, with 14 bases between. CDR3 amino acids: CASSFEPDTSTNEKLFF. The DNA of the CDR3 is TGCGCCAGCAGCTTTGAACCAGACACCTCAACTAATGAAAAACTGTTTTTT.

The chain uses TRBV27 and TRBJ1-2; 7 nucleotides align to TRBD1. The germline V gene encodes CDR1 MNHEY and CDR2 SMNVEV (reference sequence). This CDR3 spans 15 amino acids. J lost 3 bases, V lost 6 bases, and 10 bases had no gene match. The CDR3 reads CASRGFDRADYGYTF. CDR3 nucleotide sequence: TGTGCCAGCAGGGGTTTCGACAGGGCGGACTATGGCTACACCTTC.

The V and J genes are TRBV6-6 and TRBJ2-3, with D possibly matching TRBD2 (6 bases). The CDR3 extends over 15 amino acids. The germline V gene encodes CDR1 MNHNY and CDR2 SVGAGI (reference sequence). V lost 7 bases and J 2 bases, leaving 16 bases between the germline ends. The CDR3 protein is CASTVSGNPTDTQYF. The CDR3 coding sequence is TGTGCCAGCACCGTTAGCGGTAACCCCACAGATACGCAGTATTTT.

The CDR3: CASRGGSTDTQYF. DNA of the CDR3: TGTGCCAGTAGGGGGGGTAGCACAGATACGCAGTATTTT. The chain carries TRBV11-3 and TRBJ2-3, with D possibly TRBD2 on 7 matching bases. This CDR3 region has 13 residues. The V and J ends lost 9 bases and 0 bases respectively, with 10 bases between them. Germline assignment: CDR1 SGHNT and CDR2 YENEEA.

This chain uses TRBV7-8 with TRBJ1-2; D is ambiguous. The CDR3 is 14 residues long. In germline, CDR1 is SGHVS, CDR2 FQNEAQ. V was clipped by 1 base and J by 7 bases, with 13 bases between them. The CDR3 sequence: CASSLDRGWGGYTF. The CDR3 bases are TGTGCCAGCAGCTTAGATCGGGGATGGGGTGGCTACACCTTC.

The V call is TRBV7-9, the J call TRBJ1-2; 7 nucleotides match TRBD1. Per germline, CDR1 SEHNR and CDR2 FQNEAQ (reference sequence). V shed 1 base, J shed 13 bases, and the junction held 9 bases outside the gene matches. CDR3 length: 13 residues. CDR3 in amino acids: CASSLGQGSFSTF. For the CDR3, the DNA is TGTGCCAGCAGCTTAGGACAGGGTTCCTTCTCCACCTTC.

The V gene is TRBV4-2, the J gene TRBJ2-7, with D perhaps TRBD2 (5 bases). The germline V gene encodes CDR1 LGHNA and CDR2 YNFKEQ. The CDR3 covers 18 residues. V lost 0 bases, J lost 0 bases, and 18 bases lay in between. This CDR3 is CASSQDFQRLAGSYEQYF. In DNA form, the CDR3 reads TGTGCCAGCAGCCAAGATTTCCAGCGGCTAGCCGGCTCCTACGAGCAGTACTTC.

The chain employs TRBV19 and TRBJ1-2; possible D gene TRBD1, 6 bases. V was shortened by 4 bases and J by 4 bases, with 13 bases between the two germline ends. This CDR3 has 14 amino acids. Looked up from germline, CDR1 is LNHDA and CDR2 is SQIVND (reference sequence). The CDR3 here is CASSTGQIRYGYTF. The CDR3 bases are TGTGCCAGTAGTACGGGACAAATCCGCTATGGCTACACCTTC.

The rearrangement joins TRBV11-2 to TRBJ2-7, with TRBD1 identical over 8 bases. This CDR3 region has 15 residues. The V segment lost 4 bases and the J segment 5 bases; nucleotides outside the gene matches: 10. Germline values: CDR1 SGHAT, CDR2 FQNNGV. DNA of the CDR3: TGTGCCAGCAGCTCTCTCCGGACAGGGAGGCACGAGCAGTACTTC. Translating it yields CASSSLRTGRHEQYF. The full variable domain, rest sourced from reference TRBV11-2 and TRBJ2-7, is EAGVAQSPRYKIIEKRQSVAFWCNPISGHATLYWYQQILGQGPKLLIQFQNNGVVDDSQLPKDRFSAERLKGVDSTLKIQPAKLEDSAVYLCASSSLRTGRHEQYFGPGTRLTVT.

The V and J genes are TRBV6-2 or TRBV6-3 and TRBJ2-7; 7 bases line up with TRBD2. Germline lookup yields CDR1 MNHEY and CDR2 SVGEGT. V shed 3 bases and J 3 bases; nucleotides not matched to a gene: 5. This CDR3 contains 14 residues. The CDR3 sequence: CASSYRAGVYEQYV. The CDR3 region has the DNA TGTGCCAGCAGTTATCGTGCGGGGGTCTACGAGCAGTACGTC.

The CDR3 nucleotides read TGTGCCAGCAGTAAAGTCGGGGGGGGCGTCGTCTATGGCTACACCTTC. Its translation is CASSKVGGGVVYGYTF. This chain joins TRBV6-1 and TRBJ1-2; a weak D match, TRBD1 (6 bases). V was cut by 5 bases and J by 4 bases, with 20 bases left in between. Germline values: CDR1 MNHNS, CDR2 SASEGT. The CDR3 is made up of 16 amino acids.

CDR3 DNA sequence: TGTGCCAGCAGCTTTGGGCTGACCTACGAGCAGTACGTC. Amino acid sequence: CASSFGLTYEQYV. The chain employs TRBV5-5 and TRBJ2-7; D remains unclear. Trimming stripped 2 bases from V and 2 bases from J, with 8 bases between. This CDR3 spans 13 amino acids. Germline loops: CDR1 SGHKS, CDR2 YYEKEE (reference sequence).

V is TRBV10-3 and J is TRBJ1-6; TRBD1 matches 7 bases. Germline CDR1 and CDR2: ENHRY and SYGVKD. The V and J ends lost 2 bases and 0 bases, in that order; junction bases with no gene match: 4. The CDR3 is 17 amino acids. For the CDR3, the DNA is TGTGCCATCAGTGAGAGTGGGACAGACTCCTATAATTCACCCCTCCACTTT. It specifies CAISESGTDSYNSPLHF.

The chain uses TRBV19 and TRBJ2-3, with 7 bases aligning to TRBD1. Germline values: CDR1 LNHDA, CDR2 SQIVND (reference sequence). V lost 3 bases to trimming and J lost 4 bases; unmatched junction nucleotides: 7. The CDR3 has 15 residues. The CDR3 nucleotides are TGTGCCAGTAGTATGTCTCGGCAGGGGGCAGATACGCAGTATTTT. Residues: CASSMSRQGADTQYF.